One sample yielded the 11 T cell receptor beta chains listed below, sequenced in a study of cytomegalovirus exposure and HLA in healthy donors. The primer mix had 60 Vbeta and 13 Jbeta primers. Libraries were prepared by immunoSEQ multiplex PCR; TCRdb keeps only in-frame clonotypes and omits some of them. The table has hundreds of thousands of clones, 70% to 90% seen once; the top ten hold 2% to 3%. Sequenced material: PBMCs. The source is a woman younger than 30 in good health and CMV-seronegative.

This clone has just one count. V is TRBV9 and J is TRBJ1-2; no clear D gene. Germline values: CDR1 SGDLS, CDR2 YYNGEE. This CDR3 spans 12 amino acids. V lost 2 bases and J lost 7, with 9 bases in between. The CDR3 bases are TGTGCCAGCAGCGTCTTTTACGGTGGCTACACCTTC. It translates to CASSVFYGGYTF.

CDR3 sequence reads: CASSYGGADTEAFF. The CDR3 coding sequence is TGTGCCAGCAGTTACGGGGGCGCTGATACTGAAGCTTTCTTT. The chain carries TRBV6-6 and TRBJ1-1; the D gene is possibly TRBD1 (6 bases). V dropped 2 bases and J dropped 5 bases, with 12 bases sitting between them. The CDR3 spans 14 residues. Germline V CDR1 and CDR2: MNHNY, SVGAGI (reference sequence).

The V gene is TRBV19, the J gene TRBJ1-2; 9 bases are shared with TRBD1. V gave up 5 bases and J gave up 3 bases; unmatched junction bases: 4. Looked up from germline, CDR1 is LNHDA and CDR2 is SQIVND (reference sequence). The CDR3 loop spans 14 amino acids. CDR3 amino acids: CASSPGDRDYGYTF. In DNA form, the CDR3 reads TGTGCCAGTAGTCCCGGGGACAGGGACTATGGCTACACCTTC.

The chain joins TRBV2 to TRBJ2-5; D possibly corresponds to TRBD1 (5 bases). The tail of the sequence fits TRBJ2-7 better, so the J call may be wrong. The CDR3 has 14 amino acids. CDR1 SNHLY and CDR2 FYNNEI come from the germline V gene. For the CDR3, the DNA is TGTGCCAGCAGTGAATCAGGGTTAACCTACGAGCAGTACTTC. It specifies CASSESGLTYEQYF.

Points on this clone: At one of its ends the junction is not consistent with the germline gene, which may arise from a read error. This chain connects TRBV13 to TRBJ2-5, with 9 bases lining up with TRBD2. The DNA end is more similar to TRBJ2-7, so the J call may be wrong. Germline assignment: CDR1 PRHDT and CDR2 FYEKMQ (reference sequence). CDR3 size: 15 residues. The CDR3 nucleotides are TGTGCCAGCAGCCGCACCGGGACTAGCTCCGACGAGCAGTACTTC. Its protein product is CASSRTGTSSDEQYF.

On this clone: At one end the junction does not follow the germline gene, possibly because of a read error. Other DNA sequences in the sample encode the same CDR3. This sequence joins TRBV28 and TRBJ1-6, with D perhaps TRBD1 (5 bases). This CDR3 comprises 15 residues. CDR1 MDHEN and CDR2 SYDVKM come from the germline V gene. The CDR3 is CASNGGEWDNSPLHF. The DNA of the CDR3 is TGTGCCAGCAACGGAGGGGAATGGGATAATTCCCCCCTCCACTTT.

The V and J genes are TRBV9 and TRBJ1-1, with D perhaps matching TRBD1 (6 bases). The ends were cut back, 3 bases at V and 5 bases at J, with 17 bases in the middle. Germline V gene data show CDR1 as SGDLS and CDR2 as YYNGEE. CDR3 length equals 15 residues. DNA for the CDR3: TGTGCCAGCAGCGAGCCCCAGGGGCGGGGGACTGAAGCTTTCTTT. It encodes CASSEPQGRGTEAFF.

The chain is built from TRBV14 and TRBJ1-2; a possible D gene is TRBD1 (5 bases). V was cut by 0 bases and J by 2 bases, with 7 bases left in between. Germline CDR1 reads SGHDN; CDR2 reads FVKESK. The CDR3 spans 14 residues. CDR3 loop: CASSQETANYGYTF. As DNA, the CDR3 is TGTGCCAGCAGCCAAGAGACAGCGAACTATGGCTACACCTTC.

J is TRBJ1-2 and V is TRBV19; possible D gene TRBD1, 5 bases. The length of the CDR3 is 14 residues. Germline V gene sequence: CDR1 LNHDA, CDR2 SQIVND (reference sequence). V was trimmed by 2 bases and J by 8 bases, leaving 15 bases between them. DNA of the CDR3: TGTGCCAGTAGTATAACCTGGGCAAAGGGGGGCTACACCTTC. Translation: CASSITWAKGGYTF.

CDR3 sequence (DNA): TGTGCCAGCAGTGAATTGAGCTCCTACAATGAGCAGTTCTTC. Encoded protein: CASSELSSYNEQFF. The V call is TRBV6-1, the J call TRBJ2-1; the D is unclear. There are 14 residues in the CDR3. Germline V CDR1 and CDR2: MNHNS, SASEGT. V lost 2 bases to trimming and J lost 0 bases, with 5 bases between them.

The CDR3 loop is CASSPERGGSVEQFF. The CDR3, as DNA: TGTGCCAGCAGCCCAGAGCGGGGGGGCAGCGTTGAGCAGTTCTTC. The V and J genes are TRBV9 and TRBJ2-1; TRBD2 matches 10 bases. The CDR3 is 15 amino acids. V trimming: 4 bases; J trimming: 9 bases; junction bases outside the gene matches: 10. The V gene's germline CDR1 is SGDLS and CDR2 YYNGEE.